One and the same sample provided the 20 T cell receptor beta chains below, sequenced in a study of beta chain features in type 1 diabetes. The study, taken as a whole, reports: Type 1 diabetes patients had moderately but significantly shorter TCRB CDR3s in all four CD4+ subsets.

For these TCRs, the target antigens are not known. Sequencing targeted expressed TCRB transcripts, as all isolated RNA had been reverse transcribed. Here immunoSEQ multiplex PCR was the method, and the copy in TCRdb shows in-frame clones only, minus some. The sample contains 250,000 to 350,000 clones, over 11% of which appear only once. The specimen was naive CD4+ T cells from blood. The receptors shown here come from a man aged 25-45 years with type 1 diabetes.

Only a few counts were recorded for this clone. The rearrangement joins TRBV30 to TRBJ1-5; D gene unclear. V lost 2 bases to trimming and J lost 5 bases, with 10 bases between them. Germline-derived CDR1 and CDR2 are GTSNPN and SVGIG (reference sequence). This CDR3 region has 13 residues. The CDR3 nucleotides are TGTGCCTGGAGTCTTTCCCGCGATCAGCCCCAGCATTTT. It encodes CAWSLSRDQPQHF.

A few counts support this clone. The chain has TRBV5-1 and TRBJ2-7; weak D call: TRBD1 (5 bases). CDR1 is SGHRS and CDR2 is YFSETQ in the germline V gene. This CDR3 spans 13 amino acids. V was pared by 5 bases and J by 6 bases, with 15 bases between. The CDR3 sequence is CASRPQGQGEQYF. Written as DNA, the CDR3 is TGCGCCAGCAGGCCCCAGGGTCAGGGCGAGCAGTACTTC.

This clone was seen a few times. This chain joins TRBV28 and TRBJ2-7; tentatively, D is TRBD2 (6 bases). This CDR3 contains 13 residues. Germline V gene data show CDR1 as MDHEN and CDR2 as SYDVKM. V dropped 6 bases and J dropped 2 bases, with 11 bases sitting between them. The CDR3 DNA sequence: TGTGCCAGCAGATGGGACTTAACCTACGAGCAGTACTTC. It specifies CASRWDLTYEQYF.

The chain joins TRBV6-6 to TRBJ2-3, with D unclear. CDR1 is MNHNY and CDR2 is SVGAGI in the germline V gene (reference sequence). The CDR3 spans 11 residues. The ends were cut back, 6 bases at V and 3 bases at J, with 4 bases in the middle. The CDR3 sequence is CASRQTDTQYF. DNA for the CDR3: TGTGCCAGCAGACAAACAGATACGCAGTATTTT.

This clone has just a few counts. This rearrangement joins TRBV4-1 to TRBJ1-2; TRBD1 is a possible D gene (6 bases). Germline CDR1 MGHRA, CDR2 YSYEKL. Trimming shortened V by 1 base and J by 0 bases, and 18 bases separated the two germline ends. This CDR3 region has 18 residues. The DNA for the CDR3 is TGCGCCAGCAGCCAAGCCCCTCTCAGGGAGGGGGCTAACTATGGCTACACCTTC. This translates into CASSQAPLREGANYGYTF.

V gene TRBV2 combines with J gene TRBJ1-5, with TRBD1 matching 9 bases. With V trimmed by 3 bases and J by 6 bases, 9 bases remained unmatched. Germline values: CDR1 SNHLY, CDR2 FYNNEI. The CDR3 covers 16 residues. The CDR3 is CASSDLGTGLGQPQHF. The DNA for the CDR3 is TGTGCCAGCAGTGACCTAGGGACAGGGTTGGGTCAGCCCCAGCATTTT.

This clone has a handful of counts. The gene calls are TRBV7-3 and TRBJ2-3; 10 bases agree with TRBD2. The CDR3 covers 16 residues. CDR1 and CDR2 from the germline V gene are SGHTA and FQGTGA. V lost 2 bases and J lost 0; bases outside the gene matches: 2. As DNA, the CDR3 is TGTGCCAGCAGCTTATTACTAGCGGGAAGCACAGATACGCAGTATTTT. This encodes CASSLLLAGSTDTQYF.

This clone was found a few times. V usage is TRBV9 and J usage is TRBJ2-7; TRBD1 matches 8 bases. V was pared by 2 bases and J by 2 bases, with 3 bases of the junction left unmatched. The CDR3 extends over 14 amino acids. Per germline, CDR1 SGDLS and CDR2 YYNGEE. CDR3 bases: TGTGCCAGCAGCGTTTCGGACAGGGCCTACGAGCAGTACTTC. It yields the protein CASSVSDRAYEQYF.

In its sample, this clone was seen a few times. V usage is TRBV5-1 and J usage is TRBJ2-4; 7 bases match TRBD1. The CDR3 length is 13 residues. CDR1 SGHRS and CDR2 YFSETQ come from the germline V gene. V shed 0 bases, J shed 6 bases, and the junction held 0 bases outside the gene matches. CDR3 DNA: TGCGCCAGCAGCTTGGGGGACAGAAACATTCAGTACTTC. Translation gives CASSLGDRNIQYF.

CDR3 sequence reads: CASSSGQAREKLFF. The CDR3 DNA is TGTGCCAGCAGTTCTGGACAGGCGCGAGAAAAACTGTTTTTT. The rearrangement uses TRBV28 and TRBJ1-4, with 7 bases aligning to TRBD1. V was clipped by 4 bases and J by 8 bases; unmatched bases: 7. This CDR3 is 14 amino acids long. From germline, CDR1 is MDHEN and CDR2 SYDVKM.

The chain has TRBV29-1 and TRBJ2-3; 9 positions agree with TRBD2. The ends lost 6 bases at V and 0 bases at J; junction bases unmatched: 4. The V gene's germline CDR1 is SQVTM and CDR2 ANQGSEA. This CDR3 is built from 14 residues. CDR3 in amino acids: CSVKTSGSTDTQYF. For the CDR3, the DNA is TGCAGCGTCAAGACTAGCGGAAGCACAGATACGCAGTATTTT.

This clone was recorded a few times. This chain joins TRBV19 and TRBJ2-3; weak D call: TRBD1 (6 bases). The CDR3 covers 13 residues. Germline CDR1 LNHDA, CDR2 SQIVND (reference sequence). V was trimmed by 6 bases and J by 5 bases, leaving 12 bases between them. Here the CDR3 reads CASSAGAKDTQYF. CDR3 nucleotides: TGTGCCAGTAGCGCAGGGGCGAAAGATACGCAGTATTTT.

The table lists this clone with a few counts. This chain uses TRBV18 with TRBJ1-5, with D possibly TRBD1 on 6 matching bases. Germline CDR1 and CDR2: KGHSH and LQKENI. The CDR3 has 15 amino acids. The ends were cut back, 5 bases at V and 8 bases at J, with 19 bases in the middle. CDR3: CASSSQEGVGEPQHF. DNA of the CDR3: TGTGCCAGCTCATCTCAAGAGGGGGTTGGAGAGCCCCAGCATTTT.

The V gene is TRBV18, the J gene TRBJ2-2, with TRBD2 matching 10 bases. With V trimmed by 4 bases and J by 0 bases, 2 bases remained unmatched. Germline V lookup: CDR1 KGHSH, CDR2 LQKENI. CDR3 length: 16 amino acids. The CDR3 bases are TGTGCCAGCTCACTAGGACTAGCGGCGAACACCGGGGAGCTGTTTTTT. This sequence encodes CASSLGLAANTGELFF.

The CDR3 sequence is CASSLWGDSGANVLTF. Written as DNA, the CDR3 is TGTGCCAGCAGCTTATGGGGGGACTCTGGGGCCAACGTCCTGACTTTC. The V and J genes are TRBV7-3 and TRBJ2-6; tentative D call: TRBD2 (6 bases). The CDR3 is 16 residues long. The germline V gene has CDR1 SGHTA and CDR2 FQGTGA. With 2 bases removed from V and 0 bases from J, the gap between germline ends came to 8 bases.

This chain connects TRBV11-2 to TRBJ2-2; tentatively, D is TRBD2 (5 bases). V lost 1 base, J lost 6 bases, and 9 bases lay in between. The CDR3 is made up of 14 amino acids. CDR1 is SGHAT, CDR2 FQNNGV, per germline. As DNA, the CDR3 is TGTGCCAGCAGCTTAGGAGGGTCGGCCGGGGAGCTGTTTTTT. It specifies CASSLGGSAGELFF.

This clone was picked up a small number of times. The V and J genes are TRBV30 and TRBJ2-1; 9 nucleotides align to TRBD2. This CDR3 contains 15 residues. After removal of 0 bases from V and 9 bases from J, the junction contained 9 bases not matched to a gene. Germline lookup yields CDR1 GTSNPN and CDR2 SVGIG (reference sequence). In nucleotides, the CDR3 is TGTGCCTGGAGTGTCAAGGCTAGCGGGATAGGTGAGCAGTTCTTC. Translating gives CAWSVKASGIGEQFF.

In its sample, this clone was seen a few times. This chain joins TRBV29-1 and TRBJ2-5; no reliable D call. V gave up 5 bases and J gave up 2 bases, with 15 bases separating them. CDR3 length: 14 residues. Germline loops: CDR1 SQVTM, CDR2 ANQGSEA. Written as DNA, the CDR3 is TGCAGCGTTAAAAAACAGAGCCTACAAGAGACCCAGTACTTC. It is translated as CSVKKQSLQETQYF.

The J gene is TRBJ1-1, the V gene TRBV11-2, with unresolved D. The CDR3 contains 15 residues. V lost 0 bases and J 4 bases, leaving 12 bases between the germline ends. Looked up from germline, CDR1 is SGHAT and CDR2 is FQNNGV. The CDR3 sequence is CASSLEFRVGTEAFF. CDR3 DNA sequence: TGTGCCAGCAGCTTAGAATTTCGGGTTGGCACTGAAGCTTTCTTT. Looking up the rest from reference TRBV11-2 and TRBJ1-1 gives the full variable domain: EAGVAQSPRYKIIEKRQSVAFWCNPISGHATLYWYQQILGQGPKLLIQFQNNGVVDDSQLPKDRFSAERLKGVDSTLKIQPAKLEDSAVYLCASSLEFRVGTEAFFGQGTRLTVV.

The sample holds a few counts of this clone. The CDR3 is CASSSISGRASNEQFF. Here the CDR3 DNA reads TGCGCCAGCAGCTCGATTAGCGGGAGGGCATCCAATGAGCAGTTCTTC. The chain employs TRBV5-1 and TRBJ2-1; 11 bases agree with TRBD2. With V trimmed by 3 bases and J by 6 bases, 8 bases remained unmatched. Germline-derived CDR1 and CDR2 are SGHRS and YFSETQ. This CDR3 is 16 amino acids long.